This TCR beta chain was sequenced during a study of OX40 agonist ivuxolimab in advanced cancers. V was trimmed by 4 bases and J by 2 bases, leaving 18 bases between them. The CDR3 consists of 16 residues. Germline loops: CDR1 LGHNA, CDR2 YSLEER. The repertoire was sequenced with immunoSEQ multiplex PCR; TCRdb's copy has only in-frame clones and lacks some. This sample yields about 21,000 clones, of which around 80% are seen a single time; approximately 15% belongs to the top ten. The chain combines TRBV4-3 with TRBJ2-7; unclear D gene. The clonotype comes from an adult with an advanced solid tumor such as melanoma, head and neck, liver or kidney cancer. Sample: CD4+ or CD8+ T cells sorted from blood, taken in a trial of the OX40 agonist ivuxolimab. CDR3 bases: TGCGCCAGCAGCCTTAACAACTGGGGTAGACCCTACGAGCAGTACTTC. Amino acids: CASSLNNWGRPYEQYF.